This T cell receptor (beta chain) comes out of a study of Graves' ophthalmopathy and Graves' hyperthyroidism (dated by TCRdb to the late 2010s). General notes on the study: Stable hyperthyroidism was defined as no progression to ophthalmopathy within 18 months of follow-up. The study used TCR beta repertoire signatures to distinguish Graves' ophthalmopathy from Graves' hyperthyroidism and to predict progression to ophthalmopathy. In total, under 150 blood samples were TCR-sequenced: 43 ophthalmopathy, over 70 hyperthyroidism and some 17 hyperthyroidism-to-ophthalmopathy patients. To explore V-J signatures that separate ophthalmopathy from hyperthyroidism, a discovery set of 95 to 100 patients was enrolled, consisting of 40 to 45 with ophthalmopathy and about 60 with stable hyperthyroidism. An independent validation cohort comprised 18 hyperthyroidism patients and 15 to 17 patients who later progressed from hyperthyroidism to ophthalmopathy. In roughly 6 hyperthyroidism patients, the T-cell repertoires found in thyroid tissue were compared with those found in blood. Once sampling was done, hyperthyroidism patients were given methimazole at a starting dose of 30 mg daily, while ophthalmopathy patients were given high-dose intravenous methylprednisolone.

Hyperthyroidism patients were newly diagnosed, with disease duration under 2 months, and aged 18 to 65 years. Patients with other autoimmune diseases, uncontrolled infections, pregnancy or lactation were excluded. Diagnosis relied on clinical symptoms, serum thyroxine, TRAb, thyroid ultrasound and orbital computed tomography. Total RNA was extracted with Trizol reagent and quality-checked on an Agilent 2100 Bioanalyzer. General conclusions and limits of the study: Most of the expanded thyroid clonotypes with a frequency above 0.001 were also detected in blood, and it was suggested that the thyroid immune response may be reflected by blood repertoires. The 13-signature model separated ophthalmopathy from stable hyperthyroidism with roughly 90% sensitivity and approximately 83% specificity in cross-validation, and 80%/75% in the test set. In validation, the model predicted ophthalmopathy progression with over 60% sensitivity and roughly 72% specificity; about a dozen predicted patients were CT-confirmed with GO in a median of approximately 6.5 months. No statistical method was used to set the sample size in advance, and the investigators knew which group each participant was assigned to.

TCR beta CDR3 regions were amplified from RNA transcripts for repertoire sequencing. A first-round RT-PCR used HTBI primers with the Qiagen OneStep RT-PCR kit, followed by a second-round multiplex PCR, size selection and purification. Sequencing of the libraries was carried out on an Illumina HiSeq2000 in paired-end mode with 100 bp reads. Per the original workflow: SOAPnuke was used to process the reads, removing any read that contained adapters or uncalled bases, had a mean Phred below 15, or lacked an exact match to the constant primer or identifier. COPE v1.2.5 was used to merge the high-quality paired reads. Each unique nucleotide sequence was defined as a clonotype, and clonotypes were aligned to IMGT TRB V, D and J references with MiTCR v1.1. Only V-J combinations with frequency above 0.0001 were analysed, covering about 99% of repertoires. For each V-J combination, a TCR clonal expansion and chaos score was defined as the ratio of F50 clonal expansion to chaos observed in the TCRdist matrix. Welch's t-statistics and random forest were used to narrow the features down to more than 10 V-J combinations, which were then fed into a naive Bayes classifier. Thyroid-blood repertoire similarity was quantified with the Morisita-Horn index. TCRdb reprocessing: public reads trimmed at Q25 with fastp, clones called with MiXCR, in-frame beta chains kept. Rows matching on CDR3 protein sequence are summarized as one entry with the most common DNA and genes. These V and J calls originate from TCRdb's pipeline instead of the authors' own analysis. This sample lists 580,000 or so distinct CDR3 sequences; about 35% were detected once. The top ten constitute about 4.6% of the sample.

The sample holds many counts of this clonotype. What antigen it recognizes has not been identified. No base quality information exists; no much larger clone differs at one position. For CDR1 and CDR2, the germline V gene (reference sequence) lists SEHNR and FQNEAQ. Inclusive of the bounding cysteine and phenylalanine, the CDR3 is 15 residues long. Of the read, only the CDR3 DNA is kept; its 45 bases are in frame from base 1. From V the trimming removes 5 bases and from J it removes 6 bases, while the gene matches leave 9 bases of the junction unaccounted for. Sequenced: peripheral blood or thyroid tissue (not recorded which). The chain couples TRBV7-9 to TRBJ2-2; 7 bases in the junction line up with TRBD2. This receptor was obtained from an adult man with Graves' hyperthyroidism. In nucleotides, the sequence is TGTGCCAGCAGCCCTAGCGGAGTCGGGCCCGGGGAGCTGTTTTTT. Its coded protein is CASSPSGVGPGELFF.